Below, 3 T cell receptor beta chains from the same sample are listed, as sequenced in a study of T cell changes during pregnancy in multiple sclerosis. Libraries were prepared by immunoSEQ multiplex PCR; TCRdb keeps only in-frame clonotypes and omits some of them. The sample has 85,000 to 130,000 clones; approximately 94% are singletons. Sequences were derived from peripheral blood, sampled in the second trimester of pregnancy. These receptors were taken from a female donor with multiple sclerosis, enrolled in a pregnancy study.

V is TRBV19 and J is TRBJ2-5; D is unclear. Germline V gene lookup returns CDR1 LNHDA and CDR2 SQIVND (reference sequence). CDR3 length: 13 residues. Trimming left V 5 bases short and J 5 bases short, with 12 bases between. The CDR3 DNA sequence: TGTGCCAGTAGTTTCACAGCTGGGGAGACCCAGTACTTC. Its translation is CASSFTAGETQYF.

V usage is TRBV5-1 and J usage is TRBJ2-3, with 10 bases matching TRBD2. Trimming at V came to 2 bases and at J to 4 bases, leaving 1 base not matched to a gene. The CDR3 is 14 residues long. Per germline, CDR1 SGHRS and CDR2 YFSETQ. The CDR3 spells CASSLAGGADTQYF. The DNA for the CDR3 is TGCGCCAGCAGCTTAGCGGGGGGGGCAGATACGCAGTATTTT.

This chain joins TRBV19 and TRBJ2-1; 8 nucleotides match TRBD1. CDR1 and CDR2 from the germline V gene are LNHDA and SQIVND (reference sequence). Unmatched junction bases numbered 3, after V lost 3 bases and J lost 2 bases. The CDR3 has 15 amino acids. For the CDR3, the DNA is TGTGCCAGTAGTATGGACAGGGCAACCTACAATGAGCAGTTCTTC. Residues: CASSMDRATYNEQFF. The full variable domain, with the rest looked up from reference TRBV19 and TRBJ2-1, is DGGITQSPKYLFRKEGQNVTLSCEQNLNHDAMYWYRQDPGQGLRLIYYSQIVNDFQKGDIAEGYSVSREKKESFPLTVTSAQKNPTAFYLCASSMDRATYNEQFFGPGTRLTVL.